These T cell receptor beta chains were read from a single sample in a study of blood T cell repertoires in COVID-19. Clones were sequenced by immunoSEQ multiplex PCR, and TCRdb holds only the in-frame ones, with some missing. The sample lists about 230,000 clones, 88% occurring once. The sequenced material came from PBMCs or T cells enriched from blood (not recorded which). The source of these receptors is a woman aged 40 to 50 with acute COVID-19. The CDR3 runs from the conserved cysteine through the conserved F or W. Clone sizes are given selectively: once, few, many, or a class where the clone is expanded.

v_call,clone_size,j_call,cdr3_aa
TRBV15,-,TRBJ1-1,CATSRTGIMNTEAFF
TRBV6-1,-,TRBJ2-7,CASSELGQGNEQYF
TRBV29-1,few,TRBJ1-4,CSVEDGTAIGKLFF
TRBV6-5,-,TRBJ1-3,CASSPLGQIGNTIYF
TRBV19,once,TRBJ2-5,CASSELAGGPETQYF
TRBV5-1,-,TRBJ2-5,CASSLATSGRETQYF
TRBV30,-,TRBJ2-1,CAWAARTYNEQFF
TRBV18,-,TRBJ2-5,CASSPRLEMEETQYF
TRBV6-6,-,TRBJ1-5,CASSYSGGGRPQHF
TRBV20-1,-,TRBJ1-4,CSAGAGEKLFF
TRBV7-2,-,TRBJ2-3,CASSRQGADTQYF
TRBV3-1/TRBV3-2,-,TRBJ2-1,CASSQSTSGGAIYNEQFF
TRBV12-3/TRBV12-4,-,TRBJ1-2,CASTRDRYGYTF
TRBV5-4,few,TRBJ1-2,CASSPFQGNYGYTF
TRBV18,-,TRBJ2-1,CASSLSLAYNEQFF
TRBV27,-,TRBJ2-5,CASSALGGQETQYF
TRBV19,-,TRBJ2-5,CASRFGSGEETQYF
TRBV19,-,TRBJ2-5,CASSPLSRGLAGPQETQYF
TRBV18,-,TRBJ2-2,CASLNQGHTGELFF
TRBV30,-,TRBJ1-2,CAWSADRERGYTF
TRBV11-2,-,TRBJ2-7,CASSREEVEQYF
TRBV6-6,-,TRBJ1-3,CASKPSARTGDTIYF
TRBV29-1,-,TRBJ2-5,CSVEFGGETQYF
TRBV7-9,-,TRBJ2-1,CASSPEFSGGASEQFF
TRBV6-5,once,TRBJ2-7,CASRGQGASYEQYF
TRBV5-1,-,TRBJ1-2,CASSLVGAGYTF
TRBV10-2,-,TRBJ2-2,CASSESQGGTGELFF
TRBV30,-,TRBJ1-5,CACSAGGLSNQPQHF
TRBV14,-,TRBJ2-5,CASSLLGQGARETQYF
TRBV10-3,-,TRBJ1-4,CAVKPGTNEKLFF
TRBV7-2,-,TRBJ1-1,CASSLVPGMTEAFF
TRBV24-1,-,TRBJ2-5,CATSDSPQGALETQYF
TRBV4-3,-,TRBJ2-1,CASSRGLAAYNEQFF
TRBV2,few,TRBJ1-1,CASGPRDRDTEAFF
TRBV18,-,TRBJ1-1,CASSPGRTPYTEAFF
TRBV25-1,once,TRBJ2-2,CASSEWQGLDTGELFF
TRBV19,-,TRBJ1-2,CASMGTGTGYTF
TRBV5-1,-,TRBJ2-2,CASSSGLATGELFF
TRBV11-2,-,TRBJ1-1,CASRRRSSREAFF